Listed below are T cell receptor beta chains from one sample, sequenced in a study of vaccination effects on CD4 cells after COVID-19. Antigens for these TCRs are unknown. Sequencing was performed with immunoSEQ multiplex PCR; in TCRdb, only in-frame clones are kept and a portion is missing. There are 55,000 to 80,000 clones in the sample; roughly 72% occur only once, and approximately 3.8% lies in the top ten. The material sequenced was CD4+ T cells from PBMCs cultured with HCoV-OC43 spike peptides, taken before COVID-19 vaccination. The receptor source for this set is a human donor who received a COVID-19 vaccine. CDR3s include the opening cysteine and the closing phenylalanine or tryptophan. A D gene is named only where the DNA matches it firmly. Clone size appears in some rows only: once, few, many, or a class for an expanded clone.

V	J	size	D	CDR3	DNA
TRBV14	TRBJ1-1	NA	NA	CASSQDRNTEAFF	TGTGCCAGCAGCCAAGACAGAAACACTGAAGCTTTCTTT
TRBV18	TRBJ1-2	NA	NA	CASSPPGGPRRTNYGYTF	TGTGCCAGCTCACCACCGGGGGGCCCGCGTCGTACTAACTATGGCTACACCTTC
TRBV4-3	TRBJ2-2	NA	NA	CASSQGEGFRELFF	TGCGCCAGCAGCCAAGGCGAGGGTTTCAGGGAGCTGTTTTTT
TRBV6-5	TRBJ2-6	NA	NA	CASSYSASGANVLTF	TGTGCCAGCAGTTACTCGGCCTCTGGGGCCAACGTCCTGACTTTC
TRBV7-9	TRBJ1-2	NA	NA	CASRAPSGLGGGYTF	TGTGCCAGCAGGGCACCAAGCGGGTTAGGGGGAGGCTACACCTTC
TRBV6-4	TRBJ2-1	few	TRBD2	CASSVTGTSSSNEQFF	TGTGCCAGCAGTGTGACCGGGACTAGCTCCTCCAATGAGCAGTTCTTC
TRBV29-1	TRBJ1-1	NA	NA	CSVRIYTEAFF	TGCAGCGTTCGGATCTACACTGAAGCTTTCTTT
TRBV4-2	TRBJ2-6	few	NA	CASSQPRDKGASGANVLTF	TGTGCCAGCAGCCAACCCAGGGATAAGGGAGCCTCTGGGGCCAACGTCCTGACTTTC
TRBV19	TRBJ1-2	NA	NA	CASILTHRGAGYGYTF	TGTGCCAGTATTCTCACCCATCGGGGGGCCGGCTATGGCTACACCTTC
TRBV7-9	TRBJ1-1	NA	NA	CASSLSGEPNGAFF	TGTGCCAGCAGCTTATCTGGGGAGCCGAACGGAGCTTTCTTT
TRBV28	TRBJ1-4	NA	NA	CASSPPMYRSKVANEKLFF	TGTGCCAGCAGTCCCCCGATGTATCGGTCTAAGGTAGCTAATGAAAAACTGTTTTTT
TRBV7-9	TRBJ2-4	few	NA	CAIRSPPGFKNIQYF	TGTGCCATCAGATCTCCACCGGGTTTCAAAAACATTCAGTACTTC
TRBV7-3	TRBJ2-1	NA	TRBD1	CASSTRQGAYEQFF	TGTGCCAGCAGCACACGACAGGGGGCCTATGAGCAGTTCTTC
TRBV7-8	TRBJ1-3	NA	TRBD1	CASSVQTGRSGNTIYF	TGTGCCAGCAGCGTACAGACAGGGCGCTCTGGAAACACCATATATTTT
TRBV9	TRBJ2-3	few	NA	CASSVVTSSTDTQYF	TGTGCCAGCAGCGTAGTCACATCTAGCACAGATACGCAGTATTTT
TRBV6-1	TRBJ1-5	NA	NA	CASSEMPNQPQHF	TGTGCCAGCAGTGAAATGCCCAATCAGCCCCAGCATTTT
TRBV4-1	TRBJ2-3	once	TRBD1	CASSFRDRGLTDTQYF	TGCGCCAGCAGCTTCCGGGACAGGGGGCTAACAGATACGCAGTATTTT
TRBV7-3	TRBJ2-1	few	TRBD2	CASSLVAGEYNEQFF	TGTGCCAGCAGCTTAGTTGCGGGAGAGTACAATGAGCAGTTCTTC
TRBV19	TRBJ2-1	NA	TRBD1	CASSIFGTGIYNEQFF	TGTGCCAGTAGTATCTTCGGGACAGGGATCTACAATGAGCAGTTCTTC
TRBV5-1	TRBJ2-1	once	TRBD1	CASSSSTGTGYNEQFF	TGCGCCAGCAGCTCGTCAACCGGGACAGGGTACAATGAGCAGTTCTTC
TRBV5-4	TRBJ2-5	NA	TRBD2	CASSRPSGGPQETQYF	TGTGCCAGCAGCCGACCTAGCGGGGGCCCCCAAGAGACCCAGTACTTC
TRBV6-5	TRBJ2-6	NA	NA	CATRGGGSGANVLTF	TGTGCCACCAGGGGCGGGGGCTCTGGGGCCAACGTCCTGACTTTC